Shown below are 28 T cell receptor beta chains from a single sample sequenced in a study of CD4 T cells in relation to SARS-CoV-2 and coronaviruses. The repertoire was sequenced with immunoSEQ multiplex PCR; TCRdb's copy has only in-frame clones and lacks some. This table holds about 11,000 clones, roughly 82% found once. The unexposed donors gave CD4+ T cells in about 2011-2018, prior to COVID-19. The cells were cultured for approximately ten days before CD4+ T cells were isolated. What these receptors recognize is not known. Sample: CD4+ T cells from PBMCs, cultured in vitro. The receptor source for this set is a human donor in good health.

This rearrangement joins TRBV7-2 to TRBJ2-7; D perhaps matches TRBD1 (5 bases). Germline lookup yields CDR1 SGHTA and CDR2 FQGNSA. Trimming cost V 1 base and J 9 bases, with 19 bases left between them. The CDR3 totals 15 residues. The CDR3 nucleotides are TGTGCCAGCAGCTTAGATGTAGGGGCCCGAAGAAGGCAGTACTTC. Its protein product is CASSLDVGARRRQYF.

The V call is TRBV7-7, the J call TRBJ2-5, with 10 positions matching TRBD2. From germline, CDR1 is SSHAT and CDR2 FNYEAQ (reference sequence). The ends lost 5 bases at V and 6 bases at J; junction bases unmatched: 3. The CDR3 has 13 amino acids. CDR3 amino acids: CASSPSGGKTQYF. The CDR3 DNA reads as TGTGCCAGCAGCCCTAGCGGGGGCAAGACCCAGTACTTC.

Here the CDR3 DNA reads TGTGCCAGCTCACCTAACCGCCAAGAGACCCAGTACTTC. Protein product: CASSPNRQETQYF. This chain uses TRBV18 with TRBJ2-5; D is undetermined. The V and J ends lost 3 bases and 1 base respectively, with 6 bases between them. The germline gives CDR1 KGHSH, CDR2 LQKENI. The CDR3 runs 13 residues.

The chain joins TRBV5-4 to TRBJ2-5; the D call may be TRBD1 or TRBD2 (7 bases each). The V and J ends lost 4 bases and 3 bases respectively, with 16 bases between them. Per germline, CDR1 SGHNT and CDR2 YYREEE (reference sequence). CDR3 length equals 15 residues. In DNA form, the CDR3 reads TGTGCCAGCAGCGGGGAGACAGGGAGGGAAGAGACCCAGTACTTC. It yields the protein CASSGETGREETQYF.

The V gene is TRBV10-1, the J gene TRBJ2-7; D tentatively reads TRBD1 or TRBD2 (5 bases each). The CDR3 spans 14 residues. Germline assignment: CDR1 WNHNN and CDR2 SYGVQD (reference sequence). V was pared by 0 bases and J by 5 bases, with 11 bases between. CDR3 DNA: TGCGCCAGCAGTGAGTCAAGGGGAGTCAACGAGCAGTACTTC. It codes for CASSESRGVNEQYF.

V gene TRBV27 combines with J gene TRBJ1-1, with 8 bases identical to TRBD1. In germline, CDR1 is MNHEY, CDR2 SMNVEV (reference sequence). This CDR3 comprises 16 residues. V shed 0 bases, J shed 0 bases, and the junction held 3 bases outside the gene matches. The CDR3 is CASSLSRGPMNTEAFF. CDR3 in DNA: TGTGCCAGCAGTTTATCCAGGGGGCCTATGAACACTGAAGCTTTCTTT.

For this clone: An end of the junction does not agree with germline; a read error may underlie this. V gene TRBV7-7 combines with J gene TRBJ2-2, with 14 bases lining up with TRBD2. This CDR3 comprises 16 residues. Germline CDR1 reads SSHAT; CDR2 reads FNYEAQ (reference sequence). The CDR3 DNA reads TGTGCTAGCAGCTTGGGGACTAGCGGGAGTCCCGGGGAGCTGTTTTTT. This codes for CASSLGTSGSPGELFF.

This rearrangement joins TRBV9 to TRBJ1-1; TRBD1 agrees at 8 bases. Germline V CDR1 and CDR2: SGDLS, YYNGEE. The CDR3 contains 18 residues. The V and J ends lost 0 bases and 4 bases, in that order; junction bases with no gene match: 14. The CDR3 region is CASSVGLTGEGIGTEAFF. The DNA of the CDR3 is TGTGCCAGCAGCGTAGGTCTGACAGGGGAGGGTATAGGCACTGAAGCTTTCTTT.

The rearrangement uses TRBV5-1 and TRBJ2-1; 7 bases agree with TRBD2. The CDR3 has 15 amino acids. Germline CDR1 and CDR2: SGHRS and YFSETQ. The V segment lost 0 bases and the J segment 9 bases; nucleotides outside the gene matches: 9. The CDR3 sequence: CASSLAAGESGEQFF. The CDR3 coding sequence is TGCGCCAGCAGCTTGGCGGCGGGAGAGTCGGGTGAGCAGTTCTTC.

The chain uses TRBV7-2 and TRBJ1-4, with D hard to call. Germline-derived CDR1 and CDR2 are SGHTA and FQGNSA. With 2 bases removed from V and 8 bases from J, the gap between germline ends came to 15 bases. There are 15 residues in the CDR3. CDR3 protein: CASSLLGERAEKLFF. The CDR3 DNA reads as TGTGCCAGCAGCTTACTTGGTGAACGGGCGGAAAAACTGTTTTTT.

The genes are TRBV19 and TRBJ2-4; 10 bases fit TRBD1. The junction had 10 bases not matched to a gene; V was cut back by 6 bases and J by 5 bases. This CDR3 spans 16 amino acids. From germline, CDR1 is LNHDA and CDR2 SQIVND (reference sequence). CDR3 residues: CASSPFVGTGENIQYF. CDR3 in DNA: TGTGCCAGTAGCCCCTTCGTAGGGACAGGGGAAAACATTCAGTACTTC.

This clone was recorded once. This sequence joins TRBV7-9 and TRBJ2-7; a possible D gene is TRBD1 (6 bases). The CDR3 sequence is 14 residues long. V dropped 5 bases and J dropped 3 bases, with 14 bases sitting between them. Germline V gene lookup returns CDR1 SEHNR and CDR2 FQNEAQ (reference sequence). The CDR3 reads CASSQSEDSYEQYF. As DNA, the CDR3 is TGTGCCAGCAGCCAATCCGAGGACAGCTACGAGCAGTACTTC.

This CDR3 is CATRTESNEKLFF. CDR3 nucleotide sequence: TGTGCCACCCGGACAGAGTCTAATGAAAAACTGTTTTTT. J is TRBJ1-4 and V is TRBV7-9; tentative D call: TRBD1 (6 bases). V lost 10 bases and J 3 bases, leaving 12 bases between the germline ends. The CDR3 is 13 amino acids. Per germline, CDR1 SEHNR and CDR2 FQNEAQ (reference sequence). The complete variable domain, with remaining parts taken from reference TRBV7-9 and TRBJ1-4, reads DTGVSQNPRHKITKRGQNVTFRCDPISEHNRLYWYRQTLGQGPEFLTYFQNEAQLEKSRLLSDRFSAERPKGSFSTLEIQRTEQGDSAMYLCATRTESNEKLFFGSGTQLSVL.

The CDR3 region has the DNA TGTGCCTGGAGCACAGGGTCTTCGGACTATGGCTACACCTTC. It yields the protein CAWSTGSSDYGYTF. The chain recombines TRBV30 with TRBJ1-2; a possible D gene is TRBD1 (6 bases). The CDR3 loop spans 14 amino acids. V lost 3 bases, J lost 3 bases, and 14 bases lay in between. The germline CDR1 and CDR2 sequences are GTSNPN and SVGIG (reference sequence).

CDR3 nucleotides: TGCAGTGCTAGTTTGGTAGAAGAGACCCAGTACTTC. Its protein product is CSASLVEETQYF. This chain joins TRBV20-1 and TRBJ2-5; D is ambiguous. Germline V gene sequence: CDR1 DFQATT, CDR2 SNEGSKA (reference sequence). The CDR3 loop spans 12 amino acids. The ends were cut back, 3 bases at V and 3 bases at J, with 8 bases in the middle.

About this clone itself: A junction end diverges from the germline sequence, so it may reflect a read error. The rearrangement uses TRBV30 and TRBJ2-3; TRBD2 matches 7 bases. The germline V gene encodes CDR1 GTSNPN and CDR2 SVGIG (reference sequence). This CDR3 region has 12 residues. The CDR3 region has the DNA TGTGCCGGGAGGGACTTCACAGATACGCAGTATTTT. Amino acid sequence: CAGRDFTDTQYF.

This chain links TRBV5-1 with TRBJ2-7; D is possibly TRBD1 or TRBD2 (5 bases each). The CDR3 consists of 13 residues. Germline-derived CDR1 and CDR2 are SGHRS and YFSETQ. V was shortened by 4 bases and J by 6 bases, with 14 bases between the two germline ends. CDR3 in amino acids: CASSPVVRGEQYF. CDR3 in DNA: TGCGCCAGCAGCCCCGTTGTGAGGGGCGAGCAGTACTTC.

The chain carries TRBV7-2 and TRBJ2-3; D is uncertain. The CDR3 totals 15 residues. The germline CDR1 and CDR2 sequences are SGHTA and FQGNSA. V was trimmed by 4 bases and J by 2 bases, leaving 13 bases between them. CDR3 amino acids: CASSSQVAPTDTQYF. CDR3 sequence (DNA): TGTGCCAGCAGCTCGCAGGTGGCGCCCACAGATACGCAGTATTTT.

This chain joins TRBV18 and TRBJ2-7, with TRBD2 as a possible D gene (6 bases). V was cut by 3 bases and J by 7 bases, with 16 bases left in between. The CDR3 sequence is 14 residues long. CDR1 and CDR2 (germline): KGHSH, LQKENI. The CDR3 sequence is CASSPRDSSDEQYF. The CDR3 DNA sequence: TGTGCCAGCTCACCTCGGGACTCGTCGGATGAGCAGTACTTC.

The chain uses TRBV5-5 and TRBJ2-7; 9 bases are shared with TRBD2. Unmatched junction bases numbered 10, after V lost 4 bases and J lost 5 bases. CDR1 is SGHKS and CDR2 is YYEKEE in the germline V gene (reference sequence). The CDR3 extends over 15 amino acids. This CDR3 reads CASSPRGAGGDEQYF. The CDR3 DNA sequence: TGTGCCAGCAGCCCCCGCGGAGCGGGAGGCGACGAGCAGTACTTC. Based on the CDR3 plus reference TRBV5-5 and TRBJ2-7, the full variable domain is DAGVTQSPTHLIKTRGQQVTLRCSPISGHKSVSWYQQVLGQGPQFIFQYYEKEERGRGNFPDRFSARQFPNYSSELNVNALLLGDSALYLCASSPRGAGGDEQYFGPGTRLTVT.

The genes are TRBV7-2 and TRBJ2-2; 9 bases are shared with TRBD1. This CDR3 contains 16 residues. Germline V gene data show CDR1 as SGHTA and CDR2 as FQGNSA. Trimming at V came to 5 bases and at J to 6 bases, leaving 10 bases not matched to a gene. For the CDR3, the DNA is TGTGCCAGCAGCACCGGGGACAGGGTACCTCCCGGGGAGCTGTTTTTT. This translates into CASSTGDRVPPGELFF.

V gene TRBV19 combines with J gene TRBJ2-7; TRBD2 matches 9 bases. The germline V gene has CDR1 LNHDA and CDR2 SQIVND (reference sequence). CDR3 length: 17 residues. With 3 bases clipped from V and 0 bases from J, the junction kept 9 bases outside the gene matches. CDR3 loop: CASSIVASGTSSYEQYF. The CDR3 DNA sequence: TGTGCCAGTAGTATTGTGGCTAGCGGGACCAGCTCCTACGAGCAGTACTTC.

CDR3 DNA sequence: TGTGCCAGCAGCATCAGGGGCGGGGGGCAAGAGACCCAGTACTTC. It specifies CASSIRGGGQETQYF. The chain links TRBV11-3 to TRBJ2-5, with 8 bases fitting TRBD2. The CDR3 runs 15 residues. Unmatched junction bases numbered 7, after V lost 5 bases and J lost 2 bases. The germline V gene encodes CDR1 SGHNT and CDR2 YENEEA.

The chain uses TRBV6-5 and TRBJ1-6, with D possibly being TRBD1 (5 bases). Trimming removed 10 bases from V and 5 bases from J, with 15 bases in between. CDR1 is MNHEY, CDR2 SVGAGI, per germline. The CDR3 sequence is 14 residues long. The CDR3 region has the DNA TGTGCCACGGGGGGGGAGGCTGATAATTCACCCCTCCACTTT. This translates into CATGGEADNSPLHF.

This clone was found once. The CDR3 here is CASSLGGTSNTEAFF. As DNA, the CDR3 is TGTGCCAGCAGCTTAGGGGGTACCTCGAACACTGAAGCTTTCTTT. J is TRBJ1-1 and V is TRBV7-9; D is uncertain. Deletions cut 1 base from V and 1 base from J, with 10 bases between. Germline-derived CDR1 and CDR2 are SEHNR and FQNEAQ (reference sequence). There are 15 residues in the CDR3.

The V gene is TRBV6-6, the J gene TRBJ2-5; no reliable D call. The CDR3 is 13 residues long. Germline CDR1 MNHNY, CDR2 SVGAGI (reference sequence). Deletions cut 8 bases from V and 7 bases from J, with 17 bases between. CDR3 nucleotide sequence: TGTGCCAGCCGAGAACTGCAAGAGACGACCCAGTACTTC. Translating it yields CASRELQETTQYF.

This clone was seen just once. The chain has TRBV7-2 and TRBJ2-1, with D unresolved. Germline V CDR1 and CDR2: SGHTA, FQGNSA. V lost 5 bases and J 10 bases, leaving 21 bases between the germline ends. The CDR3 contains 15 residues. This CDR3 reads CASSPPMGPYTEQFF. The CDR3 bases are TGTGCCAGCAGCCCACCGATGGGTCCCTATACGGAGCAGTTCTTC.

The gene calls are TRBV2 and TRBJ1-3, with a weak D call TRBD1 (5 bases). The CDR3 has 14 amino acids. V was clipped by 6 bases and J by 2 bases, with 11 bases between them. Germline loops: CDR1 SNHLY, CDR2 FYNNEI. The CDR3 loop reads CASSQDSTGNTIYF. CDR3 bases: TGTGCCAGCAGCCAAGACAGTACTGGAAACACCATATATTTT.